A single sample is the source of the 16 T cell receptor beta chains below, sequenced in a study of blood T cell repertoires in COVID-19. TCRdb keeps only in-frame clones here, not all; method: immunoSEQ multiplex PCR. This table holds roughly 260,000 clones, roughly 82% found once. Sequenced input: peripheral blood. All receptors come from a woman in her seventies with acute or convalescent COVID-19.

The DNA of the CDR3 is TGTGCCAGCAGACCTCGACAGGACACCGGGGAGCTGTTTTTT. Translation gives CASRPRQDTGELFF. V is TRBV7-8 and J is TRBJ2-2; D might be TRBD1 (6 bases). V was pared by 6 bases and J by 3 bases, with 11 bases between. Germline V gives CDR1 SGHVS, CDR2 FQNEAQ. The CDR3 runs to 14 residues. The whole variable domain, remainder taken from reference TRBV7-8 and TRBJ2-2, is GAGVSQSPRYKVAKRGQDVALRCDPISGHVSLFWYQQALGQGPEFLTYFQNEAQLDKSGLPSDRFFAERPEGSVSTLKIQRTQQEDSAVYLCASRPRQDTGELFFGEGSRLTVL.

This clone was seen only a few times. This chain uses TRBV20-1 with TRBJ1-1; D perhaps matches TRBD1 (5 bases). CDR3 length equals 16 residues. Trimming removed 3 bases at V and 7 bases at J, with 24 bases between. Germline CDR1 is DFQATT and CDR2 is SNEGSKA (reference sequence). The CDR3 DNA sequence: TGCAGTGCTAGTGGAGGTTCGTGGGGGGTAGATAATGAAGCTTTCTTT. It yields the protein CSASGGSWGVDNEAFF.

The J gene is TRBJ1-2, the V gene TRBV6-6; TRBD1 is a possible D gene (5 bases). Germline-derived CDR1 and CDR2 are MNHNY and SVGAGI (reference sequence). This CDR3 comprises 15 residues. V lost 6 bases and J 6 bases, leaving 20 bases between the germline ends. CDR3 in amino acids: CASRPLSGGGDGYTF. The CDR3 DNA is TGTGCCAGCAGACCCCTATCGGGGGGGGGAGATGGCTACACCTTC.

The chain links TRBV11-2 to TRBJ1-4; D may be TRBD1 (6 bases). Trimming removed 5 bases from V and 8 bases from J, with 21 bases in between. The germline CDR1 and CDR2 sequences are SGHAT and FQNNGV. The CDR3 spans 16 residues. The CDR3 DNA is TGTGCCAGCAGCGGGGACAAAGGGGTTAAGGGGGAAAAACTGTTTTTT. This sequence encodes CASSGDKGVKGEKLFF.

The chain carries TRBV3-1 (or the pseudogene TRBV3-2) and TRBJ1-1; weak D call: TRBD1 (6 bases). Germline V lookup: CDR1 LGHDT, CDR2 YNNKEL (reference sequence). The CDR3 covers 15 residues. V was pared by 4 bases and J by 4 bases, with 16 bases between. CDR3 DNA sequence: TGTGCCAGCAGCCCCATCCACAGGGTTGGCACTGAAGCTTTCTTT. The encoded protein is CASSPIHRVGTEAFF.

The chain is built from TRBV27 and TRBJ2-3; 8 positions agree with TRBD2. The germline V gene has CDR1 MNHEY and CDR2 SMNVEV (reference sequence). V was clipped by 0 bases and J by 2 bases; unmatched bases: 4. The CDR3 is 16 residues long. The CDR3, as DNA: TGTGCCAGCAGTTTATCCTTAGCGGGGAACACAGATACGCAGTATTTT. The encoded protein is CASSLSLAGNTDTQYF.

The rearrangement uses TRBV18 and TRBJ1-1; TRBD1 matches 9 bases. Germline trimming cut 3 bases from V and 11 bases from J; bases unmatched to any gene: 13. Germline V gives CDR1 KGHSH, CDR2 LQKENI. CDR3 size: 15 residues. The CDR3 nucleotides are TGTGCCAGCTCACCCTTCGGGACAGGGAATGATAGGGCTTTCTTT. Translation gives CASSPFGTGNDRAFF. Based on the CDR3 plus reference TRBV18 and TRBJ1-1, the full variable domain is NAGVMQNPRHLVRRRGQEARLRCSPMKGHSHVYWYRQLPEEGLKFMVYLQKENIIDESGMPKERFSAEFPKEGPSILRIQQVVRGDSAAYFCASSPFGTGNDRAFFGQGTRLTVV.

The CDR3 coding sequence is TGTGCCTGGAGTCAGTTAGGGACAGGGCGAAATTCACCCCTCCACTTT. Encoded protein: CAWSQLGTGRNSPLHF. The chain couples TRBV30 to TRBJ1-6; 9 bases line up with TRBD1. Trimming cost V 2 bases and J 7 bases; bases outside gene matches: 9. This CDR3 is 16 amino acids long. The germline V gene has CDR1 GTSNPN and CDR2 SVGIG (reference sequence).

The V call is TRBV18, the J call TRBJ2-7; D perhaps matches TRBD2 (6 bases). There are 14 residues in the CDR3. Trimming pared 4 bases from V and 0 bases from J, leaving 10 bases between. From germline, CDR1 is KGHSH and CDR2 LQKENI. The CDR3 loop is CASSLGGGSYEQYF. The CDR3, as DNA: TGTGCCAGCTCACTTGGGGGAGGCTCCTACGAGCAGTACTTC.

This sequence joins TRBV19 and TRBJ2-2; 8 nucleotides agree with TRBD1. The CDR3 loop spans 17 amino acids. V lost 8 bases and J lost 1; bases outside the gene matches: 12. Per the germline V gene, CDR1 is LNHDA and CDR2 is SQIVND (reference sequence). CDR3 DNA sequence: TGTGCCAGTCGACGTTACAGGGGGTTGGGGAACACCGGGGAGCTGTTTTTT. The encoded protein is CASRRYRGLGNTGELFF.

In its sample, this clone was seen once. The chain is built from TRBV5-1 and TRBJ2-1; no clear D gene. CDR3 length: 13 amino acids. Germline V gene data show CDR1 as SGHRS and CDR2 as YFSETQ. V dropped 4 bases and J dropped 4 bases, with 9 bases sitting between them. DNA of the CDR3: TGCGCCAGCAGCCCGACCGGGTACAATGAGCAGTTCTTC. Its translation is CASSPTGYNEQFF.

The chain combines TRBV5-1 with TRBJ1-3; no definite D call. The ends were cut back, 4 bases at V and 0 bases at J, with 11 bases in the middle. Germline loops: CDR1 SGHRS, CDR2 YFSETQ. The CDR3 extends over 15 amino acids. The CDR3 DNA reads TGCGCCAGCAGCCCGCCGACAACCTCTGGAAACACCATATATTTT. Amino acid sequence: CASSPPTTSGNTIYF.

The chain carries TRBV9 and TRBJ2-2; TRBD1 agrees at 7 bases. Germline V CDR1 and CDR2: SGDLS, YYNGEE. The J segment lost 1 base and the V segment lost 3 bases, leaving 3 bases of the junction unmatched. CDR3 size: 15 residues. In DNA form, the CDR3 reads TGTGCCAGCAGCGGACAGGGTCTGAACACCGGGGAGCTGTTTTTT. Translation gives CASSGQGLNTGELFF. The full variable domain, its missing parts supplied by reference TRBV9 and TRBJ2-2, is DSGVTQTPKHLITATGQRVTLRCSPRSGDLSVYWYQQSLDQGLQFLIQYYNGEERAKGNILERFSAQQFPDLHSELNLSSLELGDSALYFCASSGQGLNTGELFFGEGSRLTVL.

This clone was counted once. The V gene is TRBV14, the J gene TRBJ1-2; 9 bases are a match to TRBD1. CDR1 is SGHDN and CDR2 is FVKESK in the germline V gene. Trimming at V came to 8 bases and at J to 8 bases, leaving 6 bases not matched to a gene. The CDR3 runs to 12 residues. The CDR3 loop is CASGNRGRGYTF. CDR3 DNA: TGTGCCAGCGGAAACAGGGGGCGCGGCTACACCTTC.

The rearrangement joins TRBV11-2 to TRBJ1-2, with D perhaps TRBD1 (5 bases). The CDR3 consists of 15 residues. Trimming pared 3 bases from V and 4 bases from J, leaving 15 bases between. Germline V gene data show CDR1 as SGHAT and CDR2 as FQNNGV. The CDR3 loop reads CASSFMGGLAYGYTF. CDR3 coding DNA: TGTGCCAGCAGCTTCATGGGGGGTCTAGCCTATGGCTACACCTTC.

This clone has just one count. The chain is built from TRBV30 and TRBJ1-1, with D hard to call. Looked up from germline, CDR1 is GTSNPN and CDR2 is SVGIG (reference sequence). The CDR3 consists of 14 residues. Trimming cost V 3 bases and J 3 bases, with 14 bases left between them. DNA for the CDR3: TGTGCCTGGAGGCAGTGGGCCTCTGACACTGAAGCTTTCTTT. This translates into CAWRQWASDTEAFF. Using reference TRBV30 and TRBJ1-1 for the parts outside the CDR3, the full variable domain is SQTIHQWPATLVQPVGSPLSLECTVEGTSNPNLYWYRQAAGRGLQLLFYSVGIGQISSEVPQNLSASRPQDRQFILSSKKLLLSDSGFYLCAWRQWASDTEAFFGQGTRLTVV.